The T cell receptor beta chain described here comes from a study of spatial heterogeneity in lung cancer. At the level of the study: Every unique TCR and UMI combination, on average, appeared more than ten times in raw reads.

Time point of the sample: sample taken at primary tumor resection. The authors sequenced whole RNA from tumor, nontumor lung or frozen PBMC without sorting. Study-wide points: Blood carried ubiquitous expanded tumor TCRs more at resection than follow-up.

About this clonotype: Its antigen is still unknown.

The presence of a unique molecular identifier marked each TCR cDNA molecule. From the 5' RACE reads, TCRdb called clonotypes with MiXCR, one entry per CDR3 protein. The sample has some 100,000 distinct CDR3 sequences; about 12% are singletons. Sequencing used PBMCs, obtained at surgery. The clonotype comes from a male donor with early-stage non-small cell lung cancer.

CDR3 loop: CASSQDELTSGGENEQFF. The CDR3 bases are TGCGCCAGCAGCCAAGATGAACTGACTAGCGGGGGGGAGAATGAGCAGTTCTTC. V usage is TRBV4-3 and J usage is TRBJ2-1, with 14 bases that match TRBD2. CDR1 LGHNA and CDR2 YSLEER come from the germline V gene. V shed 0 bases, J shed 7 bases, and the junction held 8 bases outside the gene matches. The CDR3 spans 18 residues.